Below, 5 T cell receptor beta chains from the same sample are listed, as sequenced in a study of blood T cell repertoires in COVID-19. TCRdb's table, derived via immunoSEQ multiplex PCR, lists solely in-frame clones and lacks some. Seen here are roughly 100,000 clones, approximately 72% observed once, and the top ten hold roughly 21%. The source material was peripheral blood. Receptor source: a woman aged 70-85 years with acute or convalescent COVID-19.

This clone was counted only a few times. This chain joins TRBV5-1 and TRBJ2-2; D is undetermined. The V end lost 4 bases, the J end lost 5 bases, and 9 bases lay between the germline ends. CDR1 and CDR2 (germline): SGHRS, YFSETQ. This CDR3 spans 13 amino acids. CDR3 protein: CASSTIVTGELFF. The CDR3 nucleotides are TGCGCCAGCAGCACGATAGTAACCGGGGAGCTGTTTTTT. The full variable domain, with the rest looked up from reference TRBV5-1 and TRBJ2-2, is KAGVTQTPRYLIKTRGQQVTLSCSPISGHRSVSWYQQTPGQGLQFLFEYFSETQRNKGNFPGRFSGRQFSNSRSEMNVSTLELGDSALYLCASSTIVTGELFFGEGSRLTVL.

The chain is built from TRBV5-1 and TRBJ2-5, with 7 bases that match TRBD1. Germline lookup yields CDR1 SGHRS and CDR2 YFSETQ. V was pared by 5 bases and J by 5 bases, with 6 bases of the junction left unmatched. The CDR3 spans 13 residues. The CDR3 region has the DNA TGCGCCAGCAGTTCCGGGACAGCGGAGACCCAGTACTTC. Translated, it gives CASSSGTAETQYF.

The DNA of the CDR3 is TGTGCCAGCAGCCCAACAGGGGCCTACGAGCAGTACTTC. Protein: CASSPTGAYEQYF. This chain joins TRBV11-2 and TRBJ2-7; 7 bases match TRBD1. With 5 bases clipped from V and 2 bases from J, the junction kept 3 bases outside the gene matches. This CDR3 is built from 13 residues. Germline loops: CDR1 SGHAT, CDR2 FQNNGV.

The V gene is TRBV6-2 or TRBV6-3, the J gene TRBJ1-1; perhaps TRBD1 as D (6 bases). This CDR3 region has 15 residues. The germline V and J ends were trimmed by 5 bases and 1 base, with 14 bases remaining between them. Per germline, CDR1 MNHEY and CDR2 SVGEGT. CDR3 bases: TGTGCCAGCAGTCCACAGGGTTTTGGGAACACTGAAGCTTTCTTT. Amino acid sequence: CASSPQGFGNTEAFF.

This clone was found a few times. The genes are TRBV27 and TRBJ2-3, with D maybe TRBD1 (6 bases). CDR3 size: 16 residues. Trimming shortened V by 3 bases and J by 1 base, and 14 bases separated the two germline ends. Germline V gene sequence: CDR1 MNHEY, CDR2 SMNVEV (reference sequence). The CDR3 protein is CASSFWLQGGTDTQYF. The CDR3 DNA is TGTGCCAGCAGTTTCTGGCTACAGGGAGGCACAGATACGCAGTATTTT.